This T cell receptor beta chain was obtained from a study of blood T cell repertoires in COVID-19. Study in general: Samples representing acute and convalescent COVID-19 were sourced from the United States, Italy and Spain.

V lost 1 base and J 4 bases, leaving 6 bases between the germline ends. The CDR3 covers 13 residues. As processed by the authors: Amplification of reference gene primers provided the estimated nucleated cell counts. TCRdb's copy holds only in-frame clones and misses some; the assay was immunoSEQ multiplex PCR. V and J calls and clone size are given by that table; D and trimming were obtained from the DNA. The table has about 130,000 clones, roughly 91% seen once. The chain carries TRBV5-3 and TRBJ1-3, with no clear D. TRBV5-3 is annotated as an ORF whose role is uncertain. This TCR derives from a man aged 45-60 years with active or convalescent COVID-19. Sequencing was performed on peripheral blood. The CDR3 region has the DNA TGTGCCAGAAGCTTGATCCTGGGAAACACCATATATTTT. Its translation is CARSLILGNTIYF.